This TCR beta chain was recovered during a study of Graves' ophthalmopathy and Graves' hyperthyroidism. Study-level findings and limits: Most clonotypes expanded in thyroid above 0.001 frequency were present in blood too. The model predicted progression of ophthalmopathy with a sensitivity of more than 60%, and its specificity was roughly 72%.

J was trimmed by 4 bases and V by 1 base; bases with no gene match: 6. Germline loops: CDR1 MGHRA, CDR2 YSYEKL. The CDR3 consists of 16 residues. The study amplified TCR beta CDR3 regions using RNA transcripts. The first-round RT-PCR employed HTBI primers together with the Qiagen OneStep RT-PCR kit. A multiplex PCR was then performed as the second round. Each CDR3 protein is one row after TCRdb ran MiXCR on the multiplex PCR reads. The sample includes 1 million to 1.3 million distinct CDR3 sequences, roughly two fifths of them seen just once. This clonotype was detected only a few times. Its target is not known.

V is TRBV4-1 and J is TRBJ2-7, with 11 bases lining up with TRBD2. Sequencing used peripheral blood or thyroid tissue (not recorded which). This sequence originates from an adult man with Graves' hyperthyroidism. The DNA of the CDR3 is TGCGCCAGCAGCCAAGGGCTGACTAGCGGGGTTTACGAGCAGTACTTC. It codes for CASSQGLTSGVYEQYF.